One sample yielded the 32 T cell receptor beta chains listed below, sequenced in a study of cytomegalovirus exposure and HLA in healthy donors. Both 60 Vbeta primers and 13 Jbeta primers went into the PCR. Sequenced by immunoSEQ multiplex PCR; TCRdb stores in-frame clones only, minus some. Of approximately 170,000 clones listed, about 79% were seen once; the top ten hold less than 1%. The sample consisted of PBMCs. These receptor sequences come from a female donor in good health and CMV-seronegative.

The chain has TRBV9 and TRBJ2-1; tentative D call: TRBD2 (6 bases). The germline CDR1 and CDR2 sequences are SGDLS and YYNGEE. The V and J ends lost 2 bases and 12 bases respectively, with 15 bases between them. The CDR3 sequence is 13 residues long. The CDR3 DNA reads TGTGCCAGCAGCGTTTGGGACTCCTCCGGGCAGTTCTTC. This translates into CASSVWDSSGQFF.

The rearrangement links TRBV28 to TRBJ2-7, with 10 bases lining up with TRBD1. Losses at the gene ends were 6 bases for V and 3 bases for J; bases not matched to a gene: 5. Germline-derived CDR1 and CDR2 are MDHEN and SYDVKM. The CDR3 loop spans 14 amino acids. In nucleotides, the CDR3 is TGTGCCAGCAGGCCGACAGGGGGCGGCTACGAGCAGTACTTC. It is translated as CASRPTGGGYEQYF. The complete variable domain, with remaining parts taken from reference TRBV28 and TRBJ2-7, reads DVKVTQSSRYLVKRTGEKVFLECVQDMDHENMFWYRQDPGLGLRLIYFSYDVKMKEKGDIPEGYSVSREKKERFSLILESASTNQTSMYLCASRPTGGGYEQYFGPGTRLTVT.

The CDR3 reads CASSLVTTNEKLFF. Written as DNA, the CDR3 is TGTGCCAGCAGCTTAGTAACAACTAATGAAAAACTGTTTTTT. This chain connects TRBV7-9 to TRBJ1-4; the D is unclear. Germline V CDR1 and CDR2: SEHNR, FQNEAQ (reference sequence). The CDR3 length is 14 residues. V gave up 1 base and J gave up 0 bases, with 3 bases separating them.

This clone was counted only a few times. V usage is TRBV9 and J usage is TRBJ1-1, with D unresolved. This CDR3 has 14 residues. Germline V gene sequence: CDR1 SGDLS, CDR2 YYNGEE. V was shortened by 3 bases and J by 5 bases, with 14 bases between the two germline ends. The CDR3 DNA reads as TGTGCCAGCAGCGCACCTCCCCTGAGGACTGAAGCTTTCTTT. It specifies CASSAPPLRTEAFF.

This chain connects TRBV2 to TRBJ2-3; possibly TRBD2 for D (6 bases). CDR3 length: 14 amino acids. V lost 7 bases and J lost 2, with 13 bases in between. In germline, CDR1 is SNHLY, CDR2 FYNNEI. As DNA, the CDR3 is TGTGCCAGCACCCTGGGAGGCTACACAGATACGCAGTATTTT. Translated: CASTLGGYTDTQYF.

For the CDR3, the DNA is TGCGCCAGCAGCCAACCCCGGGGGGATCAGCCCCAGCATTTT. This encodes CASSQPRGDQPQHF. The genes are TRBV10-1 and TRBJ1-5, with D perhaps matching TRBD1 (5 bases). Deletions cut 6 bases from V and 5 bases from J, with 14 bases between. CDR3 size: 14 residues. CDR1 is WNHNN, CDR2 SYGVQD, per germline (reference sequence).

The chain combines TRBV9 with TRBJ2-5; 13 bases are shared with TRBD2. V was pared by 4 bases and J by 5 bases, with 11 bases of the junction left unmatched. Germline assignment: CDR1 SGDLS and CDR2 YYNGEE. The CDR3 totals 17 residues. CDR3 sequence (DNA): TGTGCCAGCAGCCCAAACGGACTAGCGGGAGCCTCGGAGACCCAGTACTTC. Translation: CASSPNGLAGASETQYF.

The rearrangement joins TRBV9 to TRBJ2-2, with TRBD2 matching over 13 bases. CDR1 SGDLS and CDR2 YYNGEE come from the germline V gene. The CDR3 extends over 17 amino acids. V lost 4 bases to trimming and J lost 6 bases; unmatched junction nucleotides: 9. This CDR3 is CASSPNILAGGPGELFF. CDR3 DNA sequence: TGTGCCAGCAGCCCCAATATACTAGCGGGGGGGCCCGGGGAGCTGTTTTTT.

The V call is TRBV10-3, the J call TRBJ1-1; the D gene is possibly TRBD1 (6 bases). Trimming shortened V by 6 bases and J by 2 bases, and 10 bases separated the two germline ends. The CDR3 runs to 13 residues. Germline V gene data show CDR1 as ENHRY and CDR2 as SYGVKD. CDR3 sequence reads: CAISLQGNTEAFF. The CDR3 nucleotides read TGTGCCATCAGCCTACAGGGTAACACTGAAGCTTTCTTT.

The CDR3 nucleotides are TGTGCCTGGAGTGTATCGGGGGATACGCAGTATTTT. It codes for CAWSVSGDTQYF. The chain has TRBV30 and TRBJ2-3, with D possibly matching TRBD2 (5 bases). Looked up from germline, CDR1 is GTSNPN and CDR2 is SVGIG (reference sequence). V shed 0 bases and J shed 6 bases, with 7 bases lying between them. This CDR3 region has 12 residues.

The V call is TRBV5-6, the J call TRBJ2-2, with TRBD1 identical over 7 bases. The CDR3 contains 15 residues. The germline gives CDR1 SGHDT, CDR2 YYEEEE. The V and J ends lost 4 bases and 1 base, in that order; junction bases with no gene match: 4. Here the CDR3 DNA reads TGTGCCAGCAGCCCGACAGGGAAGAACACCGGGGAGCTGTTTTTT. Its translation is CASSPTGKNTGELFF.

The CDR3 bases are TGTGCCAGCAGTTCAGAGCTTGGGGGCCCAGGGACCCAGTACTTC. It specifies CASSSELGGPGTQYF. The J gene is TRBJ2-5, the V gene TRBV7-2; a possible D gene is TRBD1 (6 bases). The CDR3 sequence is 15 residues long. Germline V gene lookup returns CDR1 SGHTA and CDR2 FQGNSA. V lost 6 bases and J 7 bases, leaving 21 bases between the germline ends.

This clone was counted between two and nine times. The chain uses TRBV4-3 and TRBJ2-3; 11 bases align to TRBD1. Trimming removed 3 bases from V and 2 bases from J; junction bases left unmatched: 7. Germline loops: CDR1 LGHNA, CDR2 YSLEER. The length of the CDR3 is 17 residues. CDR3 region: CASSQNGQGAATDTQYF. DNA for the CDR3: TGCGCCAGCAGCCAGAACGGACAGGGGGCAGCCACAGATACGCAGTATTTT.

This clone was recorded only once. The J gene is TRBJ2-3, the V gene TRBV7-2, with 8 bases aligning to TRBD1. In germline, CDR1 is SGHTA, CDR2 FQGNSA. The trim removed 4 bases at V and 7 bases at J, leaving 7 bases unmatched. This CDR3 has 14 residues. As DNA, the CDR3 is TGTGCCAGCAGCTCCGACAGGGGTTCTTATACGCAGTATTTT. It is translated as CASSSDRGSYTQYF.

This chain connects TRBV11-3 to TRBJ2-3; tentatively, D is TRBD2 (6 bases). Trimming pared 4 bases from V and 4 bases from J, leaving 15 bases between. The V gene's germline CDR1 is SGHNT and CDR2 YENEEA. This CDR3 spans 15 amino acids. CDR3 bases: TGTGCCAGCAGCTCCGGGACTCTTAGGTCAGATACGCAGTATTTT. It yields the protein CASSSGTLRSDTQYF.

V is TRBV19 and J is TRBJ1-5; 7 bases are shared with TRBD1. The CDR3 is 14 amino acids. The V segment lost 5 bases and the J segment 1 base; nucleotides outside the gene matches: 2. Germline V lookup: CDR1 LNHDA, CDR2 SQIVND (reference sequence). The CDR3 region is CASSWDRSNQPQHF. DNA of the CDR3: TGTGCCAGTAGTTGGGACAGAAGCAATCAGCCCCAGCATTTT.

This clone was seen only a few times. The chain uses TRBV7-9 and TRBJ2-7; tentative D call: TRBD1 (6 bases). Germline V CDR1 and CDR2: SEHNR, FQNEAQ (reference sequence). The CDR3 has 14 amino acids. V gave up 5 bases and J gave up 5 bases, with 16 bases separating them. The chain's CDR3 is CASSTYRDEHEQYF. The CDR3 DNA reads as TGTGCCAGCAGCACTTACAGGGATGAACACGAGCAGTACTTC.

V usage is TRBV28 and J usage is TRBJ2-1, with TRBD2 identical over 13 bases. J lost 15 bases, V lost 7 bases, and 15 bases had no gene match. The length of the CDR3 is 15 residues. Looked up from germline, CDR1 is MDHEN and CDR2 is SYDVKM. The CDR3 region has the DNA TGTGCCAGCAACATTGGACTAGCGGGAGTTGGAAGGCTGTTCTTC. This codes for CASNIGLAGVGRLFF.

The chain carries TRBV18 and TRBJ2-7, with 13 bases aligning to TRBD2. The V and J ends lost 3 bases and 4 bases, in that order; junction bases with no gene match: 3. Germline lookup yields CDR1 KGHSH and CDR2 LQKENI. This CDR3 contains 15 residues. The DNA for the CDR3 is TGTGCCAGCTCACCTGGGACTAGCGGGGTTTACGAGCAGTACTTC. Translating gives CASSPGTSGVYEQYF.

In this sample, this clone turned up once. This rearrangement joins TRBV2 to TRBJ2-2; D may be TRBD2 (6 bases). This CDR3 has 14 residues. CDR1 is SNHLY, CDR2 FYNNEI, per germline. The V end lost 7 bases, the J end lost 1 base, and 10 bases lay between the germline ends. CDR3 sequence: CASIRELNTGELFF. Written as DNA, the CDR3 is TGTGCCAGCATACGGGAGCTGAACACCGGGGAGCTGTTTTTT. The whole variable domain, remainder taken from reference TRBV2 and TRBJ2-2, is EPEVTQTPSHQVTQMGQEVILRCVPISNHLYFYWYRQILGQKVEFLVSFYNNEISEKSEIFDDQFSVERPDGSNFTLKIRSTKLEDSAMYFCASIRELNTGELFFGEGSRLTVL.

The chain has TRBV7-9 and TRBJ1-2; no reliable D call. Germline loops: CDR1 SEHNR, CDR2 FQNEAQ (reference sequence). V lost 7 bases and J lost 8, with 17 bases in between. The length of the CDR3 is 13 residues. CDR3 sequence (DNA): TGTGCCAGCACGGAGACCAACCGGAACGGCTACACCTTC. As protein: CASTETNRNGYTF.

The CDR3 sequence: CASSLKATGGGGYTF. The CDR3 DNA follows: TGTGCCAGCTCACTTAAGGCGACGGGAGGTGGTGGCTACACCTTC. V gene TRBV18 combines with J gene TRBJ1-2; no firm D call. Deletions cut 4 bases from V and 7 bases from J, with 19 bases between. The CDR3 runs 15 residues. Germline V CDR1 and CDR2: KGHSH, LQKENI.

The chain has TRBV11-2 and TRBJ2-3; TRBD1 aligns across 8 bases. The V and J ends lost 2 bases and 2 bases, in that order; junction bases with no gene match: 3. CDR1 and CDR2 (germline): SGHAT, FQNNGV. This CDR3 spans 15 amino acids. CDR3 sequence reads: CASSLRTGTTDTQYF. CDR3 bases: TGTGCCAGCAGCTTAAGGACAGGGACCACAGATACGCAGTATTTT.

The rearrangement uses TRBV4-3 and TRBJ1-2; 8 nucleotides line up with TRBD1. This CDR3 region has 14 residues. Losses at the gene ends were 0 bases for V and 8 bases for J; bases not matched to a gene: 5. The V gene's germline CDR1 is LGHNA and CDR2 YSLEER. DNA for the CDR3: TGCGCCAGCAGCCAAGAGACAGGGGTTGACGGCTACACCTTC. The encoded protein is CASSQETGVDGYTF.

CDR3 nucleotide sequence: TGTGCCAGCAGCCAGGACAGAAATGGCTACACCTTC. Protein sequence: CASSQDRNGYTF. This chain connects TRBV5-6 to TRBJ1-2; D is possibly TRBD1 (6 bases). The V gene lost 4 bases and the J gene lost 6 bases, with 10 bases spanning the gap. The CDR3 has 12 residues. Germline V lookup: CDR1 SGHDT, CDR2 YYEEEE. Full variable domain (rest looked up from reference TRBV5-6 and TRBJ1-2): DAGVTQSPTHLIKTRGQQVTLRCSPKSGHDTVSWYQQALGQGPQFIFQYYEEEERQRGNFPDRFSGHQFPNYSSELNVNALLLGDSALYLCASSQDRNGYTFGSGTRLTVV.

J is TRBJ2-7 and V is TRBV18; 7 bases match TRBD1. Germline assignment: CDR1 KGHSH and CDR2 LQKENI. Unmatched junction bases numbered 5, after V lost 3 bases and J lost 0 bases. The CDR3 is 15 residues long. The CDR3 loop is CASSPLGGSSYEQYF. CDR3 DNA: TGTGCCAGCTCACCCCTAGGGGGCTCCTCCTACGAGCAGTACTTC.

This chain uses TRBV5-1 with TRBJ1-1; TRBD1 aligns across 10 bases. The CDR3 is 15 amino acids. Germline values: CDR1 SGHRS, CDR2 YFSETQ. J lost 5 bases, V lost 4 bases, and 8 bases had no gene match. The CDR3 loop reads CASSEFGTGVTEAFF. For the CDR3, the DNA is TGCGCCAGCAGCGAATTCGGGACAGGGGTAACTGAAGCTTTCTTT.

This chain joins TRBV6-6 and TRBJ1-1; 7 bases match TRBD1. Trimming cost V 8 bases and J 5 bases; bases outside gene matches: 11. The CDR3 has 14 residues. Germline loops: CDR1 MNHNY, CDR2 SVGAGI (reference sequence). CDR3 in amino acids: CASGQAGRNTEAFF. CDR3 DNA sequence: TGTGCCAGCGGACAGGCAGGACGAAATACTGAAGCTTTCTTT.

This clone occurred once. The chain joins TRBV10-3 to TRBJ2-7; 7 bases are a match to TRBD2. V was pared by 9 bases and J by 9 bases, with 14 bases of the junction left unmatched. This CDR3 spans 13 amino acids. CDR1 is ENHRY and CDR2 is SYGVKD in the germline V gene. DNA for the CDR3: TGTGCCATAGGACTAGGGGCAGACCGACGGCAGTACTTC. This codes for CAIGLGADRRQYF.

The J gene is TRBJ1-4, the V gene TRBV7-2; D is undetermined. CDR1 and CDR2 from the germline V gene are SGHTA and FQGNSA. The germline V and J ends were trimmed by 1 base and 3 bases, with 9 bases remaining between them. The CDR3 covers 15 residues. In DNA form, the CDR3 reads TGTGCCAGCAGCTTAGACCGGGGTTCTAATGAAAAACTGTTTTTT. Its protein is CASSLDRGSNEKLFF. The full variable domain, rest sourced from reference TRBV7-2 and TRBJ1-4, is GAGVSQSPSNKVTEKGKDVELRCDPISGHTALYWYRQSLGQGLEFLIYFQGNSAPDKSGLPSDRFSAERTGGSVSTLTIQRTQQEDSAVYLCASSLDRGSNEKLFFGSGTQLSVL.

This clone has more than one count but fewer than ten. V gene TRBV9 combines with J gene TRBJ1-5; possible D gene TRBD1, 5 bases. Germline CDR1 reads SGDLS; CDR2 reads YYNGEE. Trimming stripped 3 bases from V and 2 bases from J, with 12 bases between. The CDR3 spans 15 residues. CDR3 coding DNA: TGTGCCAGCAGCGCCGGCTGGGGCGGCAATCAGCCCCAGCATTTT. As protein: CASSAGWGGNQPQHF.

The CDR3 protein is CASSLLSGNYNEQFF. The CDR3, as DNA: TGTGCCAGCAGTCTACTCAGCGGGAACTACAATGAGCAGTTCTTC. This chain connects TRBV2 to TRBJ2-1, with 7 bases fitting TRBD2. The germline gives CDR1 SNHLY, CDR2 FYNNEI. V shed 5 bases, J shed 3 bases, and the junction held 7 bases outside the gene matches. This CDR3 contains 15 residues.